This entry lists 25 T cell receptor beta chains sequenced from one sample in a study of blood T cell repertoires in COVID-19. Assay used: immunoSEQ multiplex PCR; TCRdb lists only in-frame clones, some missing. The sample shows about 270,000 clones, about 87% of them seen only once. Sequenced material: peripheral blood. Receptor source: a human donor in a cohort sampled during active COVID-19.

The V gene is TRBV6-5, the J gene TRBJ2-4, with TRBD1 matching over 12 bases. CDR1 and CDR2 from the germline V gene are MNHEY and SVGAGI. CDR3 length equals 15 residues. With V trimmed by 4 bases and J by 8 bases, 6 bases remained unmatched. The CDR3 region is CASSFPGQGAYIQYF. DNA for the CDR3: TGTGCCAGCAGTTTCCCGGGACAGGGGGCCTACATTCAGTACTTC.

This chain uses TRBV20-1 with TRBJ1-2, with D unresolved. This CDR3 is built from 11 residues. The germline V gene encodes CDR1 DFQATT and CDR2 SNEGSKA (reference sequence). The CDR3 coding sequence is TGCAGGGTTAGGAGTAACTATGGCTACACCTTC. It codes for CRVRSNYGYTF.

V and J are TRBV5-6 and TRBJ2-2; 9 bases line up with TRBD1. The CDR3 loop spans 16 amino acids. The V segment lost 3 bases and the J segment 3 bases; nucleotides outside the gene matches: 6. Looked up from germline, CDR1 is SGHDT and CDR2 is YYEEEE. CDR3 region: CASSYTGGADTGELFF. CDR3 DNA sequence: TGTGCCAGCAGCTACACAGGGGGCGCAGACACCGGGGAGCTGTTTTTT.

The chain has TRBV27 and TRBJ1-1; possible D gene TRBD1, 5 bases. The length of the CDR3 is 13 residues. Germline loops: CDR1 MNHEY, CDR2 SMNVEV (reference sequence). The V end lost 3 bases, the J end lost 4 bases, and 9 bases lay between the germline ends. In DNA, the CDR3 is TGTGCCAGCAGTTTTTGGGGGGGCACTGAAGCTTTCTTT. Translating it yields CASSFWGGTEAFF.

This chain links TRBV19 with TRBJ1-1; no reliable D call. Trimming cost V 4 bases and J 6 bases, with 9 bases left between them. The CDR3 is 12 amino acids. CDR1 and CDR2 (germline): LNHDA, SQIVND (reference sequence). DNA for the CDR3: TGTGCCAGTAGTAGAGACCGGGCTGAAGCTTTCTTT. Amino acid sequence: CASSRDRAEAFF.

CDR3 DNA: TGTGCCAGTAAAAAGCGCAGGGGCACGGGGGATACGCAGTATTTT. It specifies CASKKRRGTGDTQYF. The chain has TRBV19 and TRBJ2-3, with D tentatively TRBD1 (6 bases). From germline, CDR1 is LNHDA and CDR2 SQIVND (reference sequence). V gave up 7 bases and J gave up 6 bases, with 20 bases separating them. The CDR3 has 15 amino acids. The whole variable domain, filled in from reference TRBV19 and TRBJ2-3, reads DGGITQSPKYLFRKEGQNVTLSCEQNLNHDAMYWYRQDPGQGLRLIYYSQIVNDFQKGDIAEGYSVSREKKESFPLTVTSAQKNPTAFYLCASKKRRGTGDTQYFGPGTRLTVL.

This chain uses TRBV11-2 with TRBJ2-6; 7 bases match TRBD1. The length of the CDR3 is 18 residues. Germline assignment: CDR1 SGHAT and CDR2 FQNNGV. The junction had 9 bases not matched to a gene; V was cut back by 4 bases and J by 0 bases. CDR3 region: CASSSRSTGSSGANVLTF. In nucleotides, the CDR3 is TGTGCCAGCAGCTCTCGCTCGACAGGGTCCTCTGGGGCCAACGTCCTGACTTTC.

With regard to this clone: Within the sample, other DNA sequences also encode this same CDR3. The genes are TRBV10-1 and TRBJ2-2; D unclear. From germline, CDR1 is WNHNN and CDR2 SYGVQD (reference sequence). CDR3 length: 15 residues. V gave up 3 bases and J gave up 0 bases, with 8 bases separating them. CDR3 residues: CASSDGGANTGELFF. CDR3 nucleotides: TGCGCCAGCAGTGACGGCGGAGCGAACACCGGGGAGCTGTTTTTT.

The chain recombines TRBV20-1 with TRBJ1-2; D is unclear. Germline values: CDR1 DFQATT, CDR2 SNEGSKA (reference sequence). Deletions cut 1 base from V and 4 bases from J, with 4 bases between. This CDR3 has 11 amino acids. DNA for the CDR3: TGCAGTGCTAGAGCCAGCTATGGCTACACCTTC. Translating gives CSARASYGYTF.

The rearrangement uses TRBV2 and TRBJ2-7, with a possible D match to TRBD2 (5 bases). Germline CDR1 and CDR2: SNHLY and FYNNEI. Trimming shortened V by 6 bases and J by 0 bases, and 15 bases separated the two germline ends. This CDR3 has 15 residues. The CDR3 DNA is TGTGCCAGCAGCGACAAGGGTCGGGACTCCTACGAGCAGTACTTC. This gives the protein CASSDKGRDSYEQYF.

The V call is TRBV27, the J call TRBJ1-4, with D hard to call. Trimming removed 8 bases from V and 2 bases from J, with 12 bases in between. Germline-derived CDR1 and CDR2 are MNHEY and SMNVEV (reference sequence). The CDR3 consists of 14 residues. The DNA of the CDR3 is TGTGCCAGCTCCCCCCGGAGGACTAATGAAAAACTGTTTTTT. Encoded protein: CASSPRRTNEKLFF.

The chain links TRBV28 to TRBJ1-5; D gene unclear. The CDR3 sequence is 13 residues long. Germline V CDR1 and CDR2: MDHEN, SYDVKM. V was cut by 4 bases and J by 6 bases, with 10 bases left in between. CDR3 sequence: CASSSFLGQPQHF. In DNA form, the CDR3 reads TGTGCCAGCAGTTCTTTCCTAGGTCAGCCCCAGCATTTT.

V usage is TRBV14 and J usage is TRBJ2-1, with 8 bases identical to TRBD1. Trimming cost V 2 bases and J 6 bases; bases outside gene matches: 3. This CDR3 has 14 residues. Germline values: CDR1 SGHDN, CDR2 FVKESK. The CDR3 is CASSQLTGGNEQFF. CDR3 bases: TGTGCCAGCAGCCAACTTACAGGGGGCAATGAGCAGTTCTTC.

The chain employs TRBV2 and TRBJ2-1; 8 bases are a match to TRBD2. Germline-derived CDR1 and CDR2 are SNHLY and FYNNEI. The CDR3 has 15 amino acids. V lost 7 bases and J lost 6; bases outside the gene matches: 11. CDR3 region: CASTTRGGQGNEQFF. The CDR3 DNA follows: TGTGCCAGCACAACACGGGGGGGCCAGGGCAATGAGCAGTTCTTC.

The chain is built from TRBV10-1 and TRBJ2-3, with no clear D. The CDR3 length is 13 residues. Looked up from germline, CDR1 is WNHNN and CDR2 is SYGVQD (reference sequence). V was cut by 4 bases and J by 10 bases, with 15 bases left in between. For the CDR3, the DNA is TGCGCCAGCAGTGTCGGCAGACTGAACGCGCAGTATTTT. Residues: CASSVGRLNAQYF.

The V and J genes are TRBV29-1 and TRBJ2-5, with 7 bases identical to TRBD2. The CDR3 is 13 amino acids. Germline lookup yields CDR1 SQVTM and CDR2 ANQGSEA. The J segment lost 2 bases and the V segment lost 6 bases, leaving 6 bases of the junction unmatched. CDR3 region: CSVQRGPQETQYF. As DNA, the CDR3 is TGCAGCGTCCAGCGGGGACCTCAAGAGACCCAGTACTTC.

V is TRBV7-3 and J is TRBJ2-7; 10 bases fit TRBD1. CDR1 and CDR2 from the germline V gene are SGHTA and FQGTGA. V lost 6 bases, J lost 1 base, and 6 bases stayed unmatched. The CDR3 has 15 residues. The CDR3 bases are TGTGCCAGCAGTTCGGGACAGGGGATATCCTACGAGCAGTACTTC. Its protein is CASSSGQGISYEQYF.

The chain has TRBV6-5 and TRBJ1-1; tentative D call: TRBD1 (5 bases). The germline CDR1 and CDR2 sequences are MNHEY and SVGAGI. The CDR3 length is 15 residues. V was trimmed by 3 bases and J by 1 base, leaving 12 bases between them. CDR3 loop: CASSYDGAANTEAFF. CDR3 DNA sequence: TGTGCCAGCAGTTATGATGGGGCAGCGAACACTGAAGCTTTCTTT.

This rearrangement joins TRBV6-1 to TRBJ2-1, with TRBD2 matching 9 bases. J gave up 0 bases and V 4 bases, and 7 bases lay outside the gene matches. In germline, CDR1 is MNHNS, CDR2 SASEGT. The CDR3 covers 17 residues. CDR3 region: CASSGDSGSLSYNEQFF. The CDR3 coding sequence is TGTGCCAGCAGTGGAGATAGCGGGAGTCTCTCCTACAATGAGCAGTTCTTC.

The chain joins TRBV4-3 to TRBJ2-1; 7 positions match TRBD2. The junction had 0 bases not matched to a gene; V was cut back by 2 bases and J by 2 bases. CDR3 length: 14 residues. Germline-derived CDR1 and CDR2 are LGHNA and YSLEER. The DNA for the CDR3 is TGCGCCAGCAGCCAAAGCGGGGCCTACAATGAGCAGTTCTTC. Its protein product is CASSQSGAYNEQFF.

This chain uses TRBV24-1 with TRBJ2-1; 8 bases match TRBD1. V lost 3 bases to trimming and J lost 8 bases; unmatched junction nucleotides: 11. CDR3 length: 16 residues. Germline CDR1 KGHDR, CDR2 SFDVKD. CDR3 in DNA: TGTGCCACCAGTGATAATAGACAGGGGCCCCTTGATGAGCAGTTCTTC. The encoded protein is CATSDNRQGPLDEQFF.

This chain connects TRBV19 to TRBJ2-5; TRBD1 matches 8 bases. The CDR3 length is 13 residues. V lost 5 bases to trimming and J lost 4 bases; unmatched junction nucleotides: 3. In germline, CDR1 is LNHDA, CDR2 SQIVND (reference sequence). For the CDR3, the DNA is TGTGCCAGTAGTGATCAGGGGGCAGAGACCCAGTACTTC. Translation gives CASSDQGAETQYF.

The J gene is TRBJ2-7, the V gene TRBV5-6; maybe TRBD2 (7 bases). Germline V lookup: CDR1 SGHDT, CDR2 YYEEEE. V was clipped by 0 bases and J by 0 bases, with 16 bases between them. This CDR3 region has 17 residues. The CDR3 sequence is CASSLEGGTITSYEQYF. The CDR3 DNA reads as TGTGCCAGCAGCTTGGAGGGGGGGACCATAACCTCCTACGAGCAGTACTTC.

This clone was observed a few times. This chain joins TRBV6-2 or TRBV6-3 and TRBJ2-1; maybe TRBD2 (5 bases). V lost 2 bases and J lost 9, with 17 bases in between. Germline V gene data show CDR1 as MNHEY and CDR2 as SVGEGT. This CDR3 is built from 15 residues. In DNA form, the CDR3 reads TGTGCCAGCAGTTACCCGCCCTCCCCCCGGGGTGAGCAGTTCTTC. Its protein product is CASSYPPSPRGEQFF.

This chain joins TRBV28 and TRBJ2-7; 8 bases agree with TRBD2. The V segment lost 7 bases and the J segment 2 bases; nucleotides outside the gene matches: 7. CDR1 is MDHEN, CDR2 SYDVKM, per germline. This CDR3 is 14 amino acids long. Here the CDR3 DNA reads TGTGCCAGCAACTTGGTCGGGGGGGCCTACGAGCAGTACTTC. Residues: CASNLVGGAYEQYF.